These 14 T cell receptor beta chains came from one sample sequenced in a study of blood T cells in healthy people across ages. Primed by a sample-barcoded 5' primer and a J-beta primer mix, a second PCR proceeded for about 6 to 12 cycles. TCRdb itself ran the 5' RACE reads through MiXCR, one entry per CDR3 protein. Of hundreds of thousands of distinct CDR3 sequences listed, around 43% are singletons. Sequenced: blood. These TCRs come from a man between 60 and 70 years old in good health.

This rearrangement joins TRBV27 to TRBJ2-3; D gene uncertain. In germline, CDR1 is MNHEY, CDR2 SMNVEV (reference sequence). The CDR3 length is 14 residues. V lost 8 bases and J lost 3, with 15 bases in between. The chain's CDR3 is CASQQYRFTDTQYF. Here the CDR3 DNA reads TGTGCCAGCCAGCAATATAGATTTACAGATACGCAGTATTTT.

In this sample, this clonotype turned up a few times. The chain joins TRBV7-2 to TRBJ2-3, with D perhaps given as TRBD1 or TRBD2 (6 bases each). CDR1 and CDR2 (germline): SGHTA, FQGNSA. V dropped 1 base and J dropped 6 bases, with 20 bases sitting between them. The CDR3 has 17 residues. The CDR3 DNA is TGTGCCAGCAGCTTAGGCCTGACGGGGGCCACGCCGGATACGCAGTATTTT. Its protein is CASSLGLTGATPDTQYF.

This chain uses TRBV4-3 with TRBJ2-5, with 9 bases that match TRBD1. Trimming removed 1 base from V and 4 bases from J; junction bases left unmatched: 13. The CDR3 has 18 residues. From germline, CDR1 is LGHNA and CDR2 YSLEER. CDR3 DNA sequence: TGCGCCAGCAGCCAAGTAGCGACCGGGACAGGGAGGGGAGAGACCCAGTACTTC. This gives the protein CASSQVATGTGRGETQYF.

In this sample, this clonotype turned up a few times. V gene TRBV12-3 or TRBV12-4 combines with J gene TRBJ2-3; D is possibly TRBD1 (6 bases). This CDR3 is 14 amino acids long. The ends were cut back, 7 bases at V and 2 bases at J, with 13 bases in the middle. CDR3 in DNA: TGTGCCAGCACCACCGGGGACAACACAGATACGCAGTATTTT. Translation: CASTTGDNTDTQYF.

The table lists this clonotype with a few counts. This rearrangement joins TRBV20-1 to TRBJ1-4, with TRBD1 identical over 9 bases. V shed 6 bases, J shed 0 bases, and the junction held 11 bases outside the gene matches. Looked up from germline, CDR1 is DFQATT and CDR2 is SNEGSKA (reference sequence). This CDR3 has 17 amino acids. The CDR3 sequence: CSAQSRTGDSTNEKLFF. CDR3 coding DNA: TGCAGTGCCCAGTCGAGGACAGGGGATTCAACTAATGAAAAACTGTTTTTT.

This clonotype appeared a few times. The chain couples TRBV7-9 to TRBJ2-1, with 10 bases matching TRBD2. With V trimmed by 6 bases and J by 8 bases, 7 bases remained unmatched. CDR1 and CDR2 from the germline V gene are SEHNR and FQNEAQ (reference sequence). The CDR3 length is 14 residues. CDR3 in amino acids: CASRSGGADHEQFF. The CDR3 DNA reads TGTGCCAGCAGGAGCGGGGGGGCCGATCATGAGCAGTTCTTC.

V gene TRBV6-2 or TRBV6-3 combines with J gene TRBJ2-1; 12 bases agree with TRBD2. The CDR3 length is 17 residues. Germline V gene lookup returns CDR1 MNHEY and CDR2 SVGEGT. V dropped 1 base and J dropped 5; count of bases not matched to a gene: 6. The chain's CDR3 is CASSYLLAGGPHNEQFF. DNA for the CDR3: TGTGCCAGCAGTTACTTGCTAGCGGGGGGGCCCCACAATGAGCAGTTCTTC.

This clonotype appeared once. The chain combines TRBV2 with TRBJ1-2, with D possibly TRBD1 on 6 matching bases. Looked up from germline, CDR1 is SNHLY and CDR2 is FYNNEI. The CDR3 extends over 16 amino acids. The germline V and J ends were trimmed by 4 bases and 0 bases, with 15 bases remaining between them. The CDR3 loop reads CASSVRTDTTNYGYTF. The CDR3 DNA reads as TGTGCCAGCAGTGTGAGGACAGACACTACTAACTATGGCTACACCTTC.

This chain joins TRBV5-1 and TRBJ2-7; 13 bases fit TRBD2. Germline values: CDR1 SGHRS, CDR2 YFSETQ. With 4 bases clipped from V and 4 bases from J, the junction kept 5 bases outside the gene matches. CDR3 length: 15 residues. CDR3 DNA sequence: TGCGCCAGCAGCGGATGGACTAGCGGGGGTTACGAGCAGTACTTC. Translation gives CASSGWTSGGYEQYF. The variable domain in full, completed from reference TRBV5-1 and TRBJ2-7, reads KAGVTQTPRYLIKTRGQQVTLSCSPISGHRSVSWYQQTPGQGLQFLFEYFSETQRNKGNFPGRFSGRQFSNSRSEMNVSTLELGDSALYLCASSGWTSGGYEQYFGPGTRLTVT.

The V gene is TRBV12-3 or TRBV12-4, the J gene TRBJ2-2; unclear D gene. This CDR3 comprises 14 residues. The ends were cut back, 3 bases at V and 6 bases at J, with 11 bases in the middle. The CDR3 region is CASSFLMAAGELFF. The CDR3 DNA is TGTGCCAGCAGTTTCCTCATGGCGGCCGGGGAGCTGTTTTTT.

A few counts support this clonotype. The V call is TRBV12-3 or TRBV12-4, the J call TRBJ1-2; D is perhaps TRBD1 (6 bases). The CDR3 has 13 residues. V lost 5 bases to trimming and J lost 2 bases, with 9 bases between them. CDR3 residues: CASSRGHNYGYTF. CDR3 in DNA: TGTGCCAGCAGTAGGGGACACAACTATGGCTACACCTTC.

CDR3 region: CASSQGPGTDNQPQHF. As DNA, the CDR3 is TGCGCCAGCAGCCAAGGCCCTGGGACAGACAATCAGCCCCAGCATTTT. The rearrangement joins TRBV4-1 to TRBJ1-5, with TRBD1 matching 7 bases. Germline values: CDR1 MGHRA, CDR2 YSYEKL. The CDR3 spans 16 residues. Germline trimming cut 1 base from V and 3 bases from J; bases unmatched to any gene: 6.

This clonotype was seen a handful of times. The chain joins TRBV6-2 or TRBV6-3 to TRBJ2-3, with 7 bases lining up with TRBD1. Germline CDR1 is MNHEY and CDR2 is SVGEGT. CDR3 length: 13 amino acids. V was pared by 4 bases and J by 14 bases, with 12 bases of the junction left unmatched. CDR3 bases: TGTGCCAGCAGTTGGGACCGAGGGGGCGAGGCGTATTTT. It translates to CASSWDRGGEAYF.

The genes are TRBV6-2 or TRBV6-3 and TRBJ2-7; maybe TRBD1 (5 bases). The length of the CDR3 is 17 residues. Germline-derived CDR1 and CDR2 are MNHEY and SVGEGT. Trimming shortened V by 0 bases and J by 2 bases, and 17 bases separated the two germline ends. Here the CDR3 DNA reads TGTGCCAGCAGTTACTCTGCGACAGAGGCACGGGCCTACGAGCAGTACTTC. This sequence encodes CASSYSATEARAYEQYF.